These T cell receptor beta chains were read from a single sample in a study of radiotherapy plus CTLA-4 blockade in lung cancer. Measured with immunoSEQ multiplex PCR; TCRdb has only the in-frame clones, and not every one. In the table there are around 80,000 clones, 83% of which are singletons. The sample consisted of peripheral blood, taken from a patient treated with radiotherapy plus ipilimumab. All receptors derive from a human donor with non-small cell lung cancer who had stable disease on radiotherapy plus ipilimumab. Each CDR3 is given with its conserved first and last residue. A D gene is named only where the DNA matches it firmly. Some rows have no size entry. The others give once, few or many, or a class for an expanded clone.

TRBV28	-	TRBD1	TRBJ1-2	CASSLTGYGYTF	TGTGCCAGCAGTCTGACAGGGTATGGCTACACCTTC
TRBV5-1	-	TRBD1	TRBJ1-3	CASSPGTGVGNTIYF	TGCGCCAGCAGCCCCGGGACAGGGGTTGGAAACACCATATATTTT
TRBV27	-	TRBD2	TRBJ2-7	CASSSSGSNSYEQYF	TGTGCCAGCAGTTCTAGCGGGAGCAACTCCTACGAGCAGTACTTC
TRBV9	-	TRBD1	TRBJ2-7	CASSVTGGDRYEQYF	TGTGCCAGCAGCGTAACAGGGGGCGATCGCTACGAGCAGTACTTC
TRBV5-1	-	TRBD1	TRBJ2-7	CASSSTGASLYEQYF	TGCGCCAGCAGCTCGACAGGGGCGAGTCTCTACGAGCAGTACTTC
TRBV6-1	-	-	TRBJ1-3	CASSGLPSGNTIYF	TGTGCCAGCAGTGGGCTTCCCTCTGGAAACACCATATATTTT
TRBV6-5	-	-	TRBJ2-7	CASRARAWGQDEQYF	TGTGCCAGCAGGGCCCGAGCGTGGGGGCAGGACGAGCAGTACTTC
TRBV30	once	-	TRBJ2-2	CAWNFPGHPNTGELFF	TGTGCCTGGAACTTTCCGGGACACCCCAACACCGGGGAGCTGTTTTTT
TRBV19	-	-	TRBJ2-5	CASSIGGFGETQYF	TGTGCCAGTAGTATTGGAGGGTTTGGAGAGACCCAGTACTTC
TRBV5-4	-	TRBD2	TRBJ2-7	CASSDGTSGRRYEQYF	TGTGCCAGCAGCGACGGGACTAGCGGGAGAAGATACGAGCAGTACTTC
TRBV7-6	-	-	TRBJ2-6	CASSDLGRFSGANVLTF	TGTGCCAGCAGCGATCTTGGGAGGTTCTCTGGGGCCAACGTCCTGACTTTC
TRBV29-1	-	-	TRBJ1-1	CSASKGQNTEAFF	TGCAGCGCATCGAAGGGACAAAACACTGAAGCTTTCTTT
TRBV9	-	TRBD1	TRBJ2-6	CASSPRQGVAGANVLTF	TGTGCCAGCAGCCCGCGACAGGGGGTTGCCGGGGCCAACGTCCTGACTTTC
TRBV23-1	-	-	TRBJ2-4	CASTQGLAKNIQYF	TGCGCCAGCACTCAGGGGTTAGCCAAAAACATTCAGTACTTC
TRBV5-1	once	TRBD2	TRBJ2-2	CASSLRGRGIGELFF	TGCGCCAGCAGCTTGCGCGGGAGGGGTATCGGGGAGCTGTTTTTT
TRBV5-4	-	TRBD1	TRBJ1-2	CASSLGQGSGYTF	TGTGCCAGCAGCCTTGGACAGGGGAGTGGCTACACCTTC
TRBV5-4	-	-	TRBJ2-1	CASSPRGSLVGDEQFF	TGTGCCAGCAGCCCTCGAGGGTCACTCGTCGGCGATGAGCAGTTCTTC
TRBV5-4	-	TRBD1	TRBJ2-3	CASSVDRETDTQYF	TGTGCCAGCAGCGTGGACAGGGAAACAGATACGCAGTATTTT
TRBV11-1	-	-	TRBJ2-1	CASSLASRKNEQFF	TGTGCCAGCAGCTTAGCGTCCAGGAAGAATGAGCAGTTCTTC
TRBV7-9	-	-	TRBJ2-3	CASSPLRGYDTDTQYF	TGTGCCAGCAGCCCTTTAAGGGGTTATGACACAGATACGCAGTATTTT
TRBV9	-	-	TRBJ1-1	CASSVAPGSDSDTEAFF	TGTGCCAGCAGCGTAGCGCCGGGGTCTGATTCGGACACTGAAGCTTTCTTT
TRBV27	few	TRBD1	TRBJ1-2	CASSFFRGQGGYTF	TGTGCCAGCAGTTTCTTCAGGGGGCAGGGTGGCTACACCTTC
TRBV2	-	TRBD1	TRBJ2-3	CASTRQGQTDTQYF	TGTGCCAGCACAAGACAGGGGCAAACAGATACGCAGTATTTT
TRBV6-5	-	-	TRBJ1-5	CASRPRPYSNQPQHF	TGTGCCAGCAGACCTCGACCATATAGCAATCAGCCCCAGCATTTT
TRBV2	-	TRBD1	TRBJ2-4	CASMLDRIKNIQYF	TGTGCCAGCATGTTGGACAGGATAAAAAACATTCAGTACTTC
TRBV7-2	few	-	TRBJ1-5	CASSMRMGYNQPQHF	TGTGCCAGCAGCATGCGAATGGGGTACAATCAGCCCCAGCATTTT
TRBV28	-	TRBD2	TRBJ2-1	CASSPRTSREQFF	TGTGCCAGCAGTCCCCGGACTAGCAGAGAGCAGTTCTTC
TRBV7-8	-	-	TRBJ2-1	CASSFRDVYNEQFF	TGTGCCAGCAGCTTCAGGGATGTCTACAATGAGCAGTTCTTC
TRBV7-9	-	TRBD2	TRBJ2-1	CASSSPGLAGYTEQFF	TGTGCCAGCAGCTCGCCGGGACTAGCGGGATATACTGAGCAGTTCTTC
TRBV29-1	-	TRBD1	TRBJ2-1	CSVGTGKTNEQFF	TGCAGCGTTGGGACAGGCAAAACAAATGAGCAGTTCTTC
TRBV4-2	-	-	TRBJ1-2	CASSQEGSGRITNYGYTF	TGTGCCAGCAGCCAAGAGGGCTCCGGCAGGATTACTAACTATGGCTACACCTTC
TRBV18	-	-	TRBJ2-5	CASSPFSNSQETQYF	TGTGCCAGCTCACCATTCAGCAACTCCCAAGAGACCCAGTACTTC
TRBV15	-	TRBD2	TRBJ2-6	CATSREGGTGANVLTF	TGTGCCACCAGCAGAGAGGGGGGGACTGGAGCCAACGTCCTGACTTTC
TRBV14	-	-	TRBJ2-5	CASSQELRGETQYF	TGTGCCAGCAGCCAAGAGCTCAGGGGAGAGACCCAGTACTTC
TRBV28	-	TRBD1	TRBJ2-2	CASSPAGTGGFGELFF	TGTGCCAGCAGCCCAGCCGGGACAGGGGGCTTCGGGGAGCTGTTTTTT
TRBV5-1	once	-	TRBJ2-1	CASSLEQANYNEQFF	TGCGCCAGCAGCTTGGAACAGGCCAACTACAATGAGCAGTTCTTC
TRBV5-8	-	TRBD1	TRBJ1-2	CASSLIQGVGGYTF	TGTGCCAGCAGCTTGATACAGGGGGTCGGTGGCTACACCTTC
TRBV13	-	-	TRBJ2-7	CASSFLSGSSYEQYF	TGTGCCAGCAGCTTCCTTAGCGGTAGCTCCTACGAGCAGTACTTC
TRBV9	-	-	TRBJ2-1	CASSPTALSYNEQFF	TGTGCCAGCAGCCCGACGGCCTTATCCTACAATGAGCAGTTCTTC
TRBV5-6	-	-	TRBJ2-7	CASRYNRDAWAEQYF	TGTGCCAGCAGATACAACAGGGATGCCTGGGCGGAGCAGTACTTC